This entry features one TCR beta chain sequence. As yet, its antigen is unknown. The V end lost 8 bases, the J end lost 6 bases, and 10 bases lay between the germline ends. CDR3 length equals 11 residues. Germline V gives CDR1 ENHRY, CDR2 SYGVKD. This record belongs to a study of T cells in Graves' hyperthyroidism and ophthalmopathy. General study points: Ophthalmopathy onset followed model prediction by a median around 6.6 months.

RNA transcripts gave rise to amplified TCR beta CDR3 regions. HTBI primers were the set used in a first-round RT-PCR of the TCR CDR3. TCRdb recomputed calls from the multiplex PCR reads with MiXCR, one row per CDR3 protein. The table shows around 56,000 distinct CDR3 sequences, with approximately 53% occurring only once. Ophthalmopathy cases met thresholds of Clinical Activity Score at least 3, NOSPECS grade at least 4 and duration under 3 months. Fresh 10 ml peripheral blood yielded PBMCs. The receptor was derived from a woman aged 55-69 years with Graves' ophthalmopathy. The source material was blood. The V call is TRBV10-3, the J call TRBJ1-1, with unresolved D. This CDR3 is CAIGGASEAFF. The CDR3 nucleotides read TGTGCCATCGGCGGCGCTTCTGAAGCTTTCTTT.